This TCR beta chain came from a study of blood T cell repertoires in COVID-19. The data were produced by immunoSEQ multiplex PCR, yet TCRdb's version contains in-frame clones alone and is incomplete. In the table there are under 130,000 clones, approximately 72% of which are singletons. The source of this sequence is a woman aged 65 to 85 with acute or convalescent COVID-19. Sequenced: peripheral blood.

The chain's CDR3 is CSVSPGLTNEKLFF. DNA of the CDR3: TGCAGCGTTTCCCCAGGGCTAACTAATGAAAAACTGTTTTTT. The rearrangement uses TRBV29-1 and TRBJ1-4; perhaps TRBD1 as D (5 bases). V was trimmed by 5 bases and J by 1 base, leaving 11 bases between them. Germline V gene sequence: CDR1 SQVTM, CDR2 ANQGSEA. The CDR3 is made up of 14 amino acids.